Here is one TCR beta chain with its context. This entry belongs to a study of blood T cell repertoires in COVID-19. Per the germline V gene, CDR1 is MDHEN and CDR2 is SYDVKM. CDR3 length equals 17 residues. V lost 5 bases, J lost 3 bases, and 11 bases stayed unmatched. Under the authors' procedure: It was from reference gene primer amplification that nucleated cell counts were estimated. Profiled with immunoSEQ multiplex PCR; TCRdb holds only in-frame clones, not every one. That table supplies the V and J calls and clone size; D and trimming were determined from the DNA. The sample lists about 220,000 clones, 80% occurring once.

Sequenced sample: peripheral blood. This sequence joins TRBV28 and TRBJ2-1, with 9 bases lining up with TRBD1. This sequence was found in a human donor in a cohort sampled during active COVID-19. CDR3 in DNA: TGTGCCAGCAGTCTGGACAGGGGATTATCCTTCTACAATGAGCAGTTCTTC. Encoded protein: CASSLDRGLSFYNEQFF.